This T cell receptor beta chain was recovered during a study of T cells in lung cancer brain metastases. Findings of the study overall: Fragmented FFPE DNA may have left the infiltrating repertoire incompletely captured.

Exclusion applied to anyone with multiple prior malignancies. A word on this clone: Its antigen is currently unknown.

The ends were cut back, 5 bases at V and 1 base at J, with 8 bases in the middle. CDR1 SGHAT and CDR2 FQNNGV come from the germline V gene. CDR3 length: 13 residues. Clones were read by immunoSEQ multiplex PCR, and TCRdb kept only the in-frame ones, dropping some. The sample gives around 2,900 clones, roughly 90% of which show up once; about 4.4% is in the top ten. Sequenced material: tumor tissue from the primary lung tumor. The gene calls are TRBV11-2 and TRBJ1-1; the D is unclear. The source is a woman between 45 and 60 years old with non-small cell lung cancer. CDR3 sequence reads: CASSIHRNTEAFF. CDR3 DNA: TGTGCCAGCAGCATCCACAGGAACACTGAAGCTTTCTTT.